This entry is about one TCR beta chain. What it binds is not known. Genomic DNA of every subset was divided equally among multiple immunoSEQ plates. Assay used: immunoSEQ multiplex PCR; TCRdb lists only in-frame clones, some missing. This sample has a few million clones, with approximately 96% found just once. A CD45RA-negative memory subset and a CD45RA+ naive subset were separated from the CD4+ cells. The sample comes from a study of shared clonotypes between healthy human individuals. Whole-study findings and limits: The study found about 5% of naive CD4 clonotypes shared across several donors. Large sequencing depth failed to make sorted-subset sequencing complete, rarefaction showed.

The CDR3 sequence is 15 residues long. Per the germline V gene, CDR1 is SGHAT and CDR2 is FQNNGV. The junction had 11 bases not matched to a gene; V was cut back by 3 bases and J by 7 bases. This sequence was found in a man in his late teens or twenties in good health. Sequencing was performed on naive CD4+ T cells sorted from blood. The subset here: CD45RA+ positively selected. The chain is built from TRBV11-2 and TRBJ2-7; TRBD2 matches 8 bases. Here the CDR3 DNA reads TGTGCCAGCAGCTTTGGGCTAGCGGGCCTAGGGGAGCAGTACTTC. As protein: CASSFGLAGLGEQYF.